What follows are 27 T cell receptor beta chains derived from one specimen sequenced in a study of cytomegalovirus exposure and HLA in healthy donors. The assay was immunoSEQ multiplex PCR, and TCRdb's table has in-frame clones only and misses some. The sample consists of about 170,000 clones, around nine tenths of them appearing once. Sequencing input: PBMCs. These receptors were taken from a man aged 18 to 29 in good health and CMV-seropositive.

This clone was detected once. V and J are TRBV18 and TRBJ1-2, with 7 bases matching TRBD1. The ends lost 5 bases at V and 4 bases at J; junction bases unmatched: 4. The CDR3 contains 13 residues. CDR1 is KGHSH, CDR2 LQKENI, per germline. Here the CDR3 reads CASSKDRSYGYTF. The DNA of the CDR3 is TGTGCCAGCTCAAAGGACAGGAGCTATGGCTACACCTTC.

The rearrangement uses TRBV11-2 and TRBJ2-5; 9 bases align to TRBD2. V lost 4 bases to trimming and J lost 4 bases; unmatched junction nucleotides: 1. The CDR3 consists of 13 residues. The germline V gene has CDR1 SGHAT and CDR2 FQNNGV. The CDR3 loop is CASSSTSGETQYF. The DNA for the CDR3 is TGTGCCAGCAGCTCGACTAGCGGAGAGACCCAGTACTTC.

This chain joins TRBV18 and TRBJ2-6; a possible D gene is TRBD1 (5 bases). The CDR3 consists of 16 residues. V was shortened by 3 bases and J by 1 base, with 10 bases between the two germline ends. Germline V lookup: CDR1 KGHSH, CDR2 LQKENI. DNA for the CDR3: TGTGCCAGCTCACCCCGACAGACTTCTGGGGCCAACGTCCTGACTTTC. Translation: CASSPRQTSGANVLTF.

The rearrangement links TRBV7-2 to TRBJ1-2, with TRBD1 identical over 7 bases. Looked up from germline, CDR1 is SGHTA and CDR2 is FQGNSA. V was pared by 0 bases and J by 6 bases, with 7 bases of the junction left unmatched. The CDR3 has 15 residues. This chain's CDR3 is CASSLASRQGNGYTF. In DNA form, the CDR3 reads TGTGCCAGCAGCTTAGCTAGTCGACAGGGAAATGGCTACACCTTC.

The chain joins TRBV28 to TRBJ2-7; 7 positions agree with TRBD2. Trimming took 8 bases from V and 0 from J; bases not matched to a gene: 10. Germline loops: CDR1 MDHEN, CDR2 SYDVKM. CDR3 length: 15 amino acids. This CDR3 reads CASLAGGVASYEQYF. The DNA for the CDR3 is TGTGCCAGCTTGGCTGGGGGGGTCGCCTCCTACGAGCAGTACTTC.

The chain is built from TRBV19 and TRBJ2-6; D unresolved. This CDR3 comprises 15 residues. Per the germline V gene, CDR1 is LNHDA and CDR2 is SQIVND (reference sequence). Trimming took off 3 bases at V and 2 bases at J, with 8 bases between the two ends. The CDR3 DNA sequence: TGTGCCAGTAGTATTTTCAGAACTGGGGCCAACGTCCTGACTTTC. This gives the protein CASSIFRTGANVLTF. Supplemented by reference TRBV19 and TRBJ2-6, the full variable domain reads DGGITQSPKYLFRKEGQNVTLSCEQNLNHDAMYWYRQDPGQGLRLIYYSQIVNDFQKGDIAEGYSVSREKKESFPLTVTSAQKNPTAFYLCASSIFRTGANVLTFGAGSRLTVL.

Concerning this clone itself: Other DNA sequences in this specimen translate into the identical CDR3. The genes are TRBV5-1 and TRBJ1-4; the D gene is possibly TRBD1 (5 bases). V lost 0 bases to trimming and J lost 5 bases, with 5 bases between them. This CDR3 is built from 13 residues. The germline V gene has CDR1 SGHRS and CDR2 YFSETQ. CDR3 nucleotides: TGCGCCAGCAGCTTGGGACAGAATGAAAAACTGTTTTTT. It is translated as CASSLGQNEKLFF.

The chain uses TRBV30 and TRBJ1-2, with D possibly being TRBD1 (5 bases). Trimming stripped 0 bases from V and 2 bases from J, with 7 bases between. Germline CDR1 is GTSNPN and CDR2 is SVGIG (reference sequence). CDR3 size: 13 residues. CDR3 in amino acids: CAWSVNRNYGYTF. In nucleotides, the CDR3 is TGTGCCTGGAGTGTGAACAGGAACTATGGCTACACCTTC.

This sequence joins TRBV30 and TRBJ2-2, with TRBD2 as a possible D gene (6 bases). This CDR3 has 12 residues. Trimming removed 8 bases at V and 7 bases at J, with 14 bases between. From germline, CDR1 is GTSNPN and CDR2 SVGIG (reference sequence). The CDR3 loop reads CASRGWHGELFF. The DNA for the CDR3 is TGTGCCAGTCGGGGGTGGCACGGGGAGCTGTTTTTT.

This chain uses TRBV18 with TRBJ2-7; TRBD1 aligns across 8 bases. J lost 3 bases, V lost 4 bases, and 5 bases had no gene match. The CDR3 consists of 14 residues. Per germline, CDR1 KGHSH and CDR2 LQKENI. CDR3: CASSLSDRGYEQYF. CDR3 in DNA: TGTGCCAGCTCACTATCAGACAGGGGCTACGAGCAGTACTTC. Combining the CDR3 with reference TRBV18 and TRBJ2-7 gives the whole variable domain NAGVMQNPRHLVRRRGQEARLRCSPMKGHSHVYWYRQLPEEGLKFMVYLQKENIIDESGMPKERFSAEFPKEGPSILRIQQVVRGDSAAYFCASSLSDRGYEQYFGPGTRLTVT.

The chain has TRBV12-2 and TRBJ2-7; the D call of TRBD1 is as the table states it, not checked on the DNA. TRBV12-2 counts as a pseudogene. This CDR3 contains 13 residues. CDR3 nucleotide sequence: TGTGCAAGTCGCATAATAACAGGGGGCGAGCAGTACTTC. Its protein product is CASRIITGGEQYF.

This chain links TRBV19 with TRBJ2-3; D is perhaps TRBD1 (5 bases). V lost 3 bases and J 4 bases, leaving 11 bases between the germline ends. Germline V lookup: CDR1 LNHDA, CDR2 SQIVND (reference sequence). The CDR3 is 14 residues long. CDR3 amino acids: CASSIGQGSDTQYF. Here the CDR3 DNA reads TGTGCCAGTAGTATCGGGCAGGGATCAGATACGCAGTATTTT.

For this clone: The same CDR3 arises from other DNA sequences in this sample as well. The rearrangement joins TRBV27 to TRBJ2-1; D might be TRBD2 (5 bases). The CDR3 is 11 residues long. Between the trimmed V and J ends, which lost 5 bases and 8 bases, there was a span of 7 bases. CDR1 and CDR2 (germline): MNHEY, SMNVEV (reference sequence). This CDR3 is CASSGGDEQFF. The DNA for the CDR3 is TGTGCCAGCAGTGGAGGCGATGAGCAGTTCTTC.

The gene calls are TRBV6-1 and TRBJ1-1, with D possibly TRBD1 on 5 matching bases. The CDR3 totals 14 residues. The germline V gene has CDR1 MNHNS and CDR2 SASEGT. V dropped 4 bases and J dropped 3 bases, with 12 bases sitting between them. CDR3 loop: CASSALRADTEAFF. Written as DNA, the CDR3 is TGTGCCAGCAGTGCACTCAGGGCAGACACTGAAGCTTTCTTT.

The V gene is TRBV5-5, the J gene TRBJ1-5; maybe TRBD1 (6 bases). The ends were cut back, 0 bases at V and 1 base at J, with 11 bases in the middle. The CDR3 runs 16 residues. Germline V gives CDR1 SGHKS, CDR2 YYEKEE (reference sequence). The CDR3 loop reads CASSLVGAQSNQPQHF. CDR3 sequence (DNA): TGTGCCAGCAGCTTGGTGGGGGCTCAAAGCAATCAGCCCCAGCATTTT.

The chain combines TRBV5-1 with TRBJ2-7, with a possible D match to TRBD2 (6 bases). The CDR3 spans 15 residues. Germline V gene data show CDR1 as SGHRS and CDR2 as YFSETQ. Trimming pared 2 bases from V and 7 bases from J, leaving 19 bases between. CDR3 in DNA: TGCGCCAGCAGCTTAATACCCGGGGGACTTCGGGAGCAGTACTTC. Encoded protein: CASSLIPGGLREQYF.

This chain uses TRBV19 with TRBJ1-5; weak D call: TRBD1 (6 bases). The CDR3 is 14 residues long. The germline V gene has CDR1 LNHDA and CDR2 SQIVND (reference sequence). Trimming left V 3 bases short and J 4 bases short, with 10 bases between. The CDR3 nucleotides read TGTGCCAGTAGTATTGGGGGCAGGAATCAGCCCCAGCATTTT. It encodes CASSIGGRNQPQHF.

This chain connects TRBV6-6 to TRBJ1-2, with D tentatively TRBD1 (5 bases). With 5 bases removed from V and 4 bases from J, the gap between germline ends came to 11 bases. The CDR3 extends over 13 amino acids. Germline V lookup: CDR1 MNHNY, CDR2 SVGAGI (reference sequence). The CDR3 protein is CASSAAGGYGYTF. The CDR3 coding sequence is TGTGCCAGCAGTGCGGCGGGGGGCTATGGCTACACCTTC.

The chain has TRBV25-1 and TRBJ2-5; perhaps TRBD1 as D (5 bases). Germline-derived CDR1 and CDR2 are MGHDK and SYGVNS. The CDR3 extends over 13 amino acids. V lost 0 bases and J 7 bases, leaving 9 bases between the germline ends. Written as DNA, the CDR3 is TGTGCCAGCAGTGAATACTGGGGCAGGACCCAGTACTTC. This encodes CASSEYWGRTQYF.

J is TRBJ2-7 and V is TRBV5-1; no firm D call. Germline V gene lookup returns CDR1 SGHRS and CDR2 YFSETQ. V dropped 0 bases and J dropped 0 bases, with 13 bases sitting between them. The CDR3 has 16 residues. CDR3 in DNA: TGCGCCAGCAGCTTGGTCGTGGGCTTAAGCTCCTACGAGCAGTACTTC. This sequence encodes CASSLVVGLSSYEQYF.

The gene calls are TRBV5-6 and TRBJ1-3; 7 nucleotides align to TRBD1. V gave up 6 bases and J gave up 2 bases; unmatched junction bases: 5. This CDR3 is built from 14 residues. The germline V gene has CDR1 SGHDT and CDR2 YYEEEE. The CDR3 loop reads CASNRDSAGNTIYF. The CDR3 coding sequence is TGTGCCAGCAATAGGGACAGCGCTGGAAACACCATATATTTT. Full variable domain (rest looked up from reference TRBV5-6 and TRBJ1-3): DAGVTQSPTHLIKTRGQQVTLRCSPKSGHDTVSWYQQALGQGPQFIFQYYEEEERQRGNFPDRFSGHQFPNYSSELNVNALLLGDSALYLCASNRDSAGNTIYFGEGSWLTVV.

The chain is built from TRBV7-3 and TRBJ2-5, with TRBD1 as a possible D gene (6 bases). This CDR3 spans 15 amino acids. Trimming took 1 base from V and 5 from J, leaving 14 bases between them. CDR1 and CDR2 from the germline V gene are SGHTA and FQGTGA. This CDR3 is CASSLSGRGMETQYF. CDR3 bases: TGTGCCAGCAGCTTAAGTGGCAGGGGAATGGAGACCCAGTACTTC.

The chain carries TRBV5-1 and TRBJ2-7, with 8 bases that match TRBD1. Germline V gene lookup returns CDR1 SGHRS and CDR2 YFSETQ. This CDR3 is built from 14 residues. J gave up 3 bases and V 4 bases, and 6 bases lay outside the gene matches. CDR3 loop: CASSTDRGNYEQYF. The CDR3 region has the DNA TGCGCCAGCAGCACCGACAGGGGTAACTACGAGCAGTACTTC.

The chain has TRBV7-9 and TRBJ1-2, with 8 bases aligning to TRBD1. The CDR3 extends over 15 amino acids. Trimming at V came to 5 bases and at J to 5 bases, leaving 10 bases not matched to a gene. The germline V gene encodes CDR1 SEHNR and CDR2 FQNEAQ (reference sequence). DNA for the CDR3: TGTGCCAGCAGCCTAGGACAGGGTATAGAGTATGGCTACACCTTC. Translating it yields CASSLGQGIEYGYTF.

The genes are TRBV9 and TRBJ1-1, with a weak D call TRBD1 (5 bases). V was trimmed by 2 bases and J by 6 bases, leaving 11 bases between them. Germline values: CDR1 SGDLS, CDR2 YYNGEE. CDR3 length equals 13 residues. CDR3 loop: CASSVSGGSEAFF. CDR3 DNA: TGTGCCAGCAGCGTCTCGGGGGGATCTGAAGCTTTCTTT. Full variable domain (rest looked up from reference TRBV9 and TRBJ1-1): DSGVTQTPKHLITATGQRVTLRCSPRSGDLSVYWYQQSLDQGLQFLIQYYNGEERAKGNILERFSAQQFPDLHSELNLSSLELGDSALYFCASSVSGGSEAFFGQGTRLTVV.

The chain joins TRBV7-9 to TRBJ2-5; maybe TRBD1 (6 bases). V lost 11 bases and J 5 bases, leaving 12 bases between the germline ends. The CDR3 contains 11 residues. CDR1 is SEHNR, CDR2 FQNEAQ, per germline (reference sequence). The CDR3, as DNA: TGTGCCGTACAGGGATGGGAGACCCAGTACTTC. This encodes CAVQGWETQYF.

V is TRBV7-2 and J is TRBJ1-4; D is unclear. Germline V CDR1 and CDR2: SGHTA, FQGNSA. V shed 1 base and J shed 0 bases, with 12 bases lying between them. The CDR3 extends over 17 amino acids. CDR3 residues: CASSLDVQPATNEKLFF. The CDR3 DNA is TGTGCCAGCAGCTTAGATGTACAGCCCGCAACTAATGAAAAACTGTTTTTT.